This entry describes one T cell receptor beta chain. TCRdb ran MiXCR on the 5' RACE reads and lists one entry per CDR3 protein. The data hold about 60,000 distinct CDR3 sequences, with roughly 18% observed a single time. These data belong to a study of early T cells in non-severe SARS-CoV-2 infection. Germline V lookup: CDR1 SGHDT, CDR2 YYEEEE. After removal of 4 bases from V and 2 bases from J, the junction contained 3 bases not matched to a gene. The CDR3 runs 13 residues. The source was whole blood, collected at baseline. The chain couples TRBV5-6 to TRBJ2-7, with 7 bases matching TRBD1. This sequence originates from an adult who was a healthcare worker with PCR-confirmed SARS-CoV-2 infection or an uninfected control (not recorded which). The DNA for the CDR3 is TGTGCCAGCAGCAAGACAGGGCCCTACGAGCAGTACTTC. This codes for CASSKTGPYEQYF.